This TCR beta chain originates from a study of human T cells and chemical hapten exposure. Study-wide results and caveats: Counts of TCRs expanded at PT1 correlated positively with patch test score.

The time point: patch test 3, about 24 weeks after DPC sensitization. Treatment in this sample: therapeutic diphenylcyclopropenone sensitization with weekly scalp DPC. TCRdb re-derived calls from the RACE reads in MiXCR, one entry per CDR3 protein. The sample includes 62,000 or so distinct CDR3 sequences, 11% of them seen just once. The germline V and J ends were trimmed by 6 bases and 5 bases, with 14 bases remaining between them. Looked up from germline, CDR1 is DFQATT and CDR2 is SNEGSKA (reference sequence). The CDR3 sequence is 13 residues long. This clonotype was seen ten or more times. Antigen: not known.

V gene TRBV20-1 combines with J gene TRBJ1-5, with a weak D call TRBD1 (6 bases). The sample here was whole blood, taken in connection with sensitization to the hapten diphenylcyclopropenone (DPC). The receptor's source is a woman in her twenties or thirties with alopecia areata. Some clones in this sample may be carry-over from other donors' samples. The CDR3 here is CSARAGGDQPQHF. The CDR3 nucleotides are TGCAGTGCCCGGGCGGGGGGCGATCAGCCCCAGCATTTT.